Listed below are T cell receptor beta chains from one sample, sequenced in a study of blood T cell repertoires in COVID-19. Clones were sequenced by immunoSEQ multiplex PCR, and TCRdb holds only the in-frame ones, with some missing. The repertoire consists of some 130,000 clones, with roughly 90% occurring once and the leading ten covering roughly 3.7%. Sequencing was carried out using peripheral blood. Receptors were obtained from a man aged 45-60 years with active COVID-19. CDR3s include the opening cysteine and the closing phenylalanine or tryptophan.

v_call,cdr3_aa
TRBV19,CASSISGATNEKLFF
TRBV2,CASSGTHRDSRGEQYF
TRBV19,CASSKFQGEHQSYEQYF
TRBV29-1,CSVSFNSGAEQFF
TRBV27,CASGVRDRGAGELFF
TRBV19,CASSMRGKADTQYF
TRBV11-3,CASSSASRLSHNEQFF
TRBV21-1,CASSKPGNTEAFF
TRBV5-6,CASSSQEGLTDTQYF
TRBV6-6,CASLKTSRDIGNTIYF
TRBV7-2,CASSFSGTTYNEQFF
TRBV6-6,CASSRGQGAQGRQPQHF
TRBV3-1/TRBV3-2,CASSQVTGRDTEAFF
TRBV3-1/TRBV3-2,CASSPTVEREQFF
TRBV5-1,CASSPVSNYGYTF
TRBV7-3,CASSAPSGGTHDTQYF
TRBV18,CASSRGGGLEQYF
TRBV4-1,CASSQHHGTSQRDTQYF
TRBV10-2,CASHLPRRGLAGVGTGELFF
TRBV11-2,CASSSGGGLVAFF
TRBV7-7,CASSLAGSGELFF
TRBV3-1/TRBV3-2,CASSQGGTGLLAKNIQYF
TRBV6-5,CASSRGGERNYGYTF
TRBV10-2,CASRETGGQYGYTF
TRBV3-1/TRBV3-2,CASSQDLLAGGADTQYF
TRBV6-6,CASMGQGKTEAFF
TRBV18,CASSPPSRANYGYTF
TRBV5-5,CASSGTSGGSPGANVLTF
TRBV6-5,CASSLGGPNTGELFF
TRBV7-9,CASNRGTTGGEAFF
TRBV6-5,CASRDSGANVLTF
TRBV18,CASSWTGGTYNEQFF